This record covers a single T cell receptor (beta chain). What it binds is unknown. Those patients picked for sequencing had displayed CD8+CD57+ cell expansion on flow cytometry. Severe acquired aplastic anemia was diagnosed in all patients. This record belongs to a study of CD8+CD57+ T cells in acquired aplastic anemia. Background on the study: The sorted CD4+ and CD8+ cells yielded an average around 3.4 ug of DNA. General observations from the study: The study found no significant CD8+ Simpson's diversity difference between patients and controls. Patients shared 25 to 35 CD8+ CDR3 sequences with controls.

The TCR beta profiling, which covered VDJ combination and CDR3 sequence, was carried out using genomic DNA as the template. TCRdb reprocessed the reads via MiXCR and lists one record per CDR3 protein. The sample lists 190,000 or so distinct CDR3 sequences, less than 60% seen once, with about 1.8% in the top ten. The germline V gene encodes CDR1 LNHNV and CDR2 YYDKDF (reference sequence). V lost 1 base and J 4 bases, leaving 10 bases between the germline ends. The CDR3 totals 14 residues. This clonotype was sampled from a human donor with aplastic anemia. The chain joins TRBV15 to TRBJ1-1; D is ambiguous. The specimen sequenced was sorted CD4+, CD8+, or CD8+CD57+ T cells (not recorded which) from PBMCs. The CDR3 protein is CATSRVVGSTEAFF. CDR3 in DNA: TGTGCCACCAGCAGAGTGGTTGGGAGCACTGAAGCTTTCTTT.